The clone carrying this T cell receptor (beta chain) was observed a handful of times. A single record per CDR3 protein comes from TCRdb applying MiXCR to the RT-PCR reads. This table holds 650,000 to 800,000 distinct CDR3 sequences, 11% to 15% found once. Germline CDR1 LGHNA, CDR2 YNFKEQ. This CDR3 is 17 amino acids long. V gave up 1 base and J gave up 4 bases; unmatched junction bases: 9. This receptor was taken from a female donor in good health, serving as a healthy control. Sequenced material: memory CD4+ T cells from blood. The chain is built from TRBV4-2 and TRBJ2-1, with 8 bases fitting TRBD2. The CDR3 protein is CASSQGILSGSYNEQFF. In DNA, the CDR3 is TGTGCCAGCAGCCAAGGGATACTAAGCGGGAGTTACAATGAGCAGTTCTTC.